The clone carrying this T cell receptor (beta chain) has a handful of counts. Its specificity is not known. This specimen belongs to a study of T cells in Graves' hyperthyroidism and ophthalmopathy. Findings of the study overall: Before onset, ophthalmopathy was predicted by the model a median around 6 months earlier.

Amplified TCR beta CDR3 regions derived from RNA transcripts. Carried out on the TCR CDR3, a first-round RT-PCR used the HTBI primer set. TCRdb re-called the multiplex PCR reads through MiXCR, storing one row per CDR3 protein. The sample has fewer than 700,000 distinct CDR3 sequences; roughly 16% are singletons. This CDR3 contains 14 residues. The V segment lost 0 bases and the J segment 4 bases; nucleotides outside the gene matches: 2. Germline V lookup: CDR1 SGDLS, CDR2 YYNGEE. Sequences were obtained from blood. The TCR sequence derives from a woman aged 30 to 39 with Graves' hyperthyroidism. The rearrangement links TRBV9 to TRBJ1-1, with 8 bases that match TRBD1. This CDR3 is CASSVGTGSTEAFF. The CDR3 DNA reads TGTGCCAGCAGCGTAGGGACAGGGTCCACTGAAGCTTTCTTT. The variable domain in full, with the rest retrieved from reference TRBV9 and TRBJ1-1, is DSGVTQTPKHLITATGQRVTLRCSPRSGDLSVYWYQQSLDQGLQFLIQYYNGEERAKGNILERFSAQQFPDLHSELNLSSLELGDSALYFCASSVGTGSTEAFFGQGTRLTVV.